The sequence of this T cell receptor (beta chain) was determined in a study of T cells in Graves' hyperthyroidism and ophthalmopathy. The CDR3 covers 14 residues. CDR1 SEHNR and CDR2 FQNEAQ come from the germline V gene (reference sequence). Deletions cut 7 bases from V and 4 bases from J, with 14 bases between. Study findings and constraints: Researchers found most expanded thyroid clonotypes above 0.001 in blood as well. Ophthalmopathy prediction by the model preceded onset by a median roughly 6 months.

RNA transcripts provided the source from which TCR beta CDR3 regions were amplified. The HTBI primer set was used in a first-round RT-PCR of the TCR CDR3. One entry per CDR3 protein results from TCRdb running MiXCR on the multiplex PCR reads. The sample has under 350,000 distinct CDR3 sequences, 18% seen once. This clonotype has a count of ten or more. Antigen unknown. The PBMCs were sourced from fresh peripheral blood (about 10 ml). This sequence joins TRBV7-9 and TRBJ2-1; D remains unclear. This sequence originates from a woman in her forties or fifties with Graves' hyperthyroidism. The specimen was blood. The CDR3 spells CASKNLAPYNEQFF. The DNA for the CDR3 is TGTGCCAGCAAGAACTTGGCCCCATACAATGAGCAGTTCTTC.